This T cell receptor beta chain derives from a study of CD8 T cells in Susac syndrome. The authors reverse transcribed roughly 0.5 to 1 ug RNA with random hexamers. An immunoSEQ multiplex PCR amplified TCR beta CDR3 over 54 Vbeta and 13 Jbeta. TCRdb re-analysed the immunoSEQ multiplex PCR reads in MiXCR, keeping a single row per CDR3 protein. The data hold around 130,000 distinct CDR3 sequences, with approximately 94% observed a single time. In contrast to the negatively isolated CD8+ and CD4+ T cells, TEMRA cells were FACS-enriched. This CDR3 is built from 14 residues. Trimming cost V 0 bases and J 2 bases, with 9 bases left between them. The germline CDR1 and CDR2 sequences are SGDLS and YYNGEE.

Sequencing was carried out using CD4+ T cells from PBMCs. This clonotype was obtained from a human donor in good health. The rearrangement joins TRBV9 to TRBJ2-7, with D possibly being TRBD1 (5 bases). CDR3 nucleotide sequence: TGTGCCAGCAGCGTAGAAGACAGTGCCTACGAGCAGTACTTC. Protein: CASSVEDSAYEQYF. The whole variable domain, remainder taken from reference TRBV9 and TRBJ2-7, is DSGVTQTPKHLITATGQRVTLRCSPRSGDLSVYWYQQSLDQGLQFLIQYYNGEERAKGNILERFSAQQFPDLHSELNLSSLELGDSALYFCASSVEDSAYEQYFGPGTRLTVT.